The 4 T cell receptor beta chains given below trace back to one sample, sequenced in a study of PD-L1 blockade in urothelial cancer (TCRdb year 2017). Library preparation employed the immunoSEQ multiplex PCR assay. Held by TCRdb, this immuneACCESS table contains in-frame sequences only and omits some clones. Under half of the omission traces to an unresolved V gene where checked; the cause of the rest is unknown. The sample includes 40,000 to 45,000 clones, with 82% observed a single time. The ten largest clones represent around 2.9% of the sample. Specimen: PBMCs, collected around atezolizumab (anti-PD-L1) treatment. The receptors were sampled from an older man with urothelial cancer.

The V gene is TRBV9, the J gene TRBJ1-3; D is perhaps TRBD1 (5 bases). The CDR3 is 16 residues long. The V end was cut by 3 bases, the J end by 0 bases, with 13 bases between. Per the germline V gene, CDR1 is SGDLS and CDR2 is YYNGEE. For the CDR3, the DNA is TGTGCCAGCAGCGCCGGGGGGGGGAGCTCTGGAAACACCATATATTTT. This translates into CASSAGGGSSGNTIYF. The full variable domain, rest sourced from reference TRBV9 and TRBJ1-3, is DSGVTQTPKHLITATGQRVTLRCSPRSGDLSVYWYQQSLDQGLQFLIQYYNGEERAKGNILERFSAQQFPDLHSELNLSSLELGDSALYFCASSAGGGSSGNTIYFGEGSWLTVV.

The chain combines TRBV7-2 with TRBJ1-5; D unclear. The V gene's germline CDR1 is SGHTA and CDR2 FQGNSA. CDR3 length: 14 residues. V shed 7 bases and J shed 0 bases, with 10 bases lying between them. CDR3 coding DNA: TGTGCCAGCACCCAATACAATAGCAATCAGCCCCAGCATTTT. It specifies CASTQYNSNQPQHF.

This clone was recorded a few times. The gene calls are TRBV9 and TRBJ2-3; D might be TRBD2 (6 bases). This CDR3 is 16 amino acids long. Trimming cost V 0 bases and J 5 bases, with 16 bases left between them. Germline lookup yields CDR1 SGDLS and CDR2 YYNGEE. The CDR3 here is CASSVDSDGRIDTQYF. CDR3 nucleotides: TGTGCCAGCAGCGTAGATTCGGACGGGAGAATAGATACGCAGTATTTT.

This clone appeared a few times. This chain joins TRBV5-1 and TRBJ2-2; 7 positions agree with TRBD1. Trimming at V came to 2 bases and at J to 3 bases, leaving 4 bases not matched to a gene. This CDR3 contains 15 residues. CDR1 and CDR2 from the germline V gene are SGHRS and YFSETQ. The CDR3 loop reads CASSFGQGDTGELFF. For the CDR3, the DNA is TGCGCCAGCAGCTTTGGGCAGGGGGACACCGGGGAGCTGTTTTTT.